This TCR beta chain was retrieved from a study of blood T cell repertoires in COVID-19. About the study: Spain, Italy and the United States supplied samples that represented acute and convalescent COVID-19. PBMCs, B-cell-depleted T cells, or T cells provided the cDNA or gDNA that made up the material.

Authors' methods: Nucleated cell counts were estimated from reference gene primer amplification. TCRdb's copy holds only in-frame clones and misses some; the assay was immunoSEQ multiplex PCR. V and J calls and clone size are given by that table; D and trimming were obtained from the DNA. The table shows about 120,000 clones, with 88% occurring only once. V was clipped by 5 bases and J by 7 bases; unmatched bases: 5. The germline V gene has CDR1 LNHDA and CDR2 SQIVND (reference sequence). The CDR3 contains 13 residues. The clonotype was recovered from a man between 45 and 60 years old with acute or convalescent COVID-19. The chain is built from TRBV19 and TRBJ2-3; 8 nucleotides line up with TRBD1. The sequenced material came from peripheral blood. CDR3 sequence reads: CASSQTGVNTQYF. The CDR3 DNA follows: TGTGCCAGTAGTCAGACAGGGGTTAATACGCAGTATTTT.